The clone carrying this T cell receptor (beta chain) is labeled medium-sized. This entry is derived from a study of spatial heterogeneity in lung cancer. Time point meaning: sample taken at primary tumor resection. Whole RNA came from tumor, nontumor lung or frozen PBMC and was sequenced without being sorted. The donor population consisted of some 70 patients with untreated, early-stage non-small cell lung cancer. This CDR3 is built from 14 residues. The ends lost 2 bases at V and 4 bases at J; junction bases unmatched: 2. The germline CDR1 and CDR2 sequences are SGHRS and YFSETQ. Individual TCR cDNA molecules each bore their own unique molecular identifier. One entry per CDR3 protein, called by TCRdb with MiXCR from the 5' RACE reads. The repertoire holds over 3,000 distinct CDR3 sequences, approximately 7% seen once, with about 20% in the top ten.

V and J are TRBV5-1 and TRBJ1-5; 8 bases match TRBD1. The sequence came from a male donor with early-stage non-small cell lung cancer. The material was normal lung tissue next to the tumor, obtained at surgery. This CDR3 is CASSFGTGNQPQHF. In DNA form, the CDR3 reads TGCGCCAGCAGCTTCGGGACAGGAAATCAGCCCCAGCATTTT.